These 5 T cell receptor beta chains were all obtained from the same sample, sequenced in a study of naive and memory T cell subsets. The SP2 primer and nested alpha and beta constant region primers amplified ligated cDNA in four rounds. One entry per CDR3 protein results from TCRdb running MiXCR on the 5' RACE reads. This table holds tens of thousands of distinct CDR3 sequences, 6.5% to 8.5% found once. TCR cDNA received a 3' ligated oligonucleotide that carried a UMI. Receptors were obtained from a female donor in good health.

This clonotype was seen ten or more times. The chain links TRBV20-1 to TRBJ1-4; D is unclear. This CDR3 comprises 12 residues. The V end was cut by 2 bases, the J end by 7 bases, with 8 bases between. Germline V lookup: CDR1 DFQATT, CDR2 SNEGSKA (reference sequence). The DNA of the CDR3 is TGCAGTGCTAGAAATGTTGGTGAAAAACTGTTTTTT. It specifies CSARNVGEKLFF.

This clonotype appeared a few times. V usage is TRBV29-1 and J usage is TRBJ1-3; no reliable D call. There are 12 residues in the CDR3. Germline loops: CDR1 SQVTM, CDR2 ANQGSEA. Trimming stripped 4 bases from V and 0 bases from J, with 4 bases between. CDR3 protein: CSVGSSGNTIYF. As DNA, the CDR3 is TGCAGCGTTGGGTCCTCTGGAAACACCATATATTTT.

This clonotype was seen only a few times. This chain joins TRBV5-1 and TRBJ2-3; the match to TRBD1 covers 7 bases. CDR1 and CDR2 (germline): SGHRS, YFSETQ. V trimming: 4 bases; J trimming: 3 bases; junction bases outside the gene matches: 8. The CDR3 is 15 amino acids. In nucleotides, the CDR3 is TGCGCCAGCAGCCCCACGACAGGGTCGACAGATACGCAGTATTTT. Residues: CASSPTTGSTDTQYF.

This clonotype was counted many times. The gene calls are TRBV3-1 and TRBJ1-6; 7 nucleotides agree with TRBD1. CDR1 is LGHDT and CDR2 is YNNKEL in the germline V gene (reference sequence). There are 19 residues in the CDR3. V lost 2 bases, J lost 0 bases, and 10 bases stayed unmatched. CDR3 sequence reads: CASSQSGDRVGSYNSPLHF. The CDR3 coding sequence is TGTGCCAGCAGCCAATCCGGAGACAGGGTGGGCTCCTATAATTCACCCCTCCACTTT. The entire variable domain, with the rest obtained from reference TRBV3-1 and TRBJ1-6, is as follows: DTAVSQTPKYLVTQMGNDKSIKCEQNLGHDTMYWYKQDSKKFLKIMFSYNNKELIINETVPNRFSPKSPDKAHLNLHINSLELGDSAVYFCASSQSGDRVGSYNSPLHFGNGTRLTVT.

This clonotype was observed many times. The chain is built from TRBV2 and TRBJ1-2; a possible D gene is TRBD1 (6 bases). The V end was cut by 5 bases, the J end by 0 bases, with 7 bases between. Germline V gene lookup returns CDR1 SNHLY and CDR2 FYNNEI. This CDR3 region has 13 residues. The CDR3 DNA reads as TGTGCCAGCAGTAGGGACACTAACTATGGCTACACCTTC. Amino acid sequence: CASSRDTNYGYTF.